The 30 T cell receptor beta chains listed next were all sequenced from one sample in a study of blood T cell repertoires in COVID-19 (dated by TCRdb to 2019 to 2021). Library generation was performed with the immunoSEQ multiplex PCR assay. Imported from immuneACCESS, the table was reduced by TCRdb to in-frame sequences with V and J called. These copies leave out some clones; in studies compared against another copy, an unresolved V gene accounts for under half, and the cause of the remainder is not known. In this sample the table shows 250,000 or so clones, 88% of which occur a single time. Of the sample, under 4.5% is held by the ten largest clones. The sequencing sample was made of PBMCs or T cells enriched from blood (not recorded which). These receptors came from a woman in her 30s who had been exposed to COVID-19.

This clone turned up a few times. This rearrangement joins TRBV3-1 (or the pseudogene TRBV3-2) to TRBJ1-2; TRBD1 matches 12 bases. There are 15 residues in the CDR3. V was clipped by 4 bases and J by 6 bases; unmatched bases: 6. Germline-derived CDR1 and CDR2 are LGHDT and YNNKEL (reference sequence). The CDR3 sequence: CASSPTGQGANGYTF. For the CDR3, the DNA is TGTGCCAGCAGCCCTACGGGACAGGGGGCCAATGGCTACACCTTC.

CDR3 bases: TGTGCCAGTTCGAGGGATGGCACTGAAGCTTTCTTT. Its translation is CASSRDGTEAFF. The chain carries TRBV18 and TRBJ1-1; D not certain. Germline-derived CDR1 and CDR2 are KGHSH and LQKENI. The CDR3 length is 12 residues. Between the trimmed V and J ends, which lost 9 bases and 4 bases, there was a span of 12 bases.

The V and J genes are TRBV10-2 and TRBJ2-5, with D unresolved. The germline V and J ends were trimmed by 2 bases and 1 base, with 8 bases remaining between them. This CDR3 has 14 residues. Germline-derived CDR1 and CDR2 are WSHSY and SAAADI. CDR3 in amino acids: CASSETRSQETQYF. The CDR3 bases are TGCGCCAGCAGTGAGACGCGGTCCCAAGAGACCCAGTACTTC.

In nucleotides, the CDR3 is TGTGCCAGCACCTCCCCTGGGAAGCGGGAGATGGAGACCCAGTACTTC. It is translated as CASTSPGKREMETQYF. The V gene is TRBV2, the J gene TRBJ2-5; 8 nucleotides match TRBD2. The CDR3 extends over 16 amino acids. V lost 7 bases, J lost 5 bases, and 15 bases stayed unmatched. In germline, CDR1 is SNHLY, CDR2 FYNNEI.

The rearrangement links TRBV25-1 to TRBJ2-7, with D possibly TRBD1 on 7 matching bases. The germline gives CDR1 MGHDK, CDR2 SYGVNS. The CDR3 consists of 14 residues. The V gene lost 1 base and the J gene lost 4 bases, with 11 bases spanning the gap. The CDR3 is CASSEWAGGYEQYF. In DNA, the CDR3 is TGTGCCAGCAGTGAATGGGCAGGGGGGTACGAGCAGTACTTC.

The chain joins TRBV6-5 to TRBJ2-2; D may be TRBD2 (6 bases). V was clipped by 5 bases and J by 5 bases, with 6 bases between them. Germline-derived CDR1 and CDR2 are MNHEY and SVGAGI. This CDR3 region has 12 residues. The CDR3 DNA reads TGTGCCAGCAGTCTAGCGACCGGGGAGCTGTTTTTT. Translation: CASSLATGELFF.

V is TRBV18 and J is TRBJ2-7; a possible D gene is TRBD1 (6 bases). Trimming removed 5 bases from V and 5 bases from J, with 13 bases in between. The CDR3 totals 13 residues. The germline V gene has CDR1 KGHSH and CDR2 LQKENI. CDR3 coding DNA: TGTGCCAGCTCAAATCGACAGGCCGACGAGCAGTACTTC. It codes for CASSNRQADEQYF. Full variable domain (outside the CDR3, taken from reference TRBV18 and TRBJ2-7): NAGVMQNPRHLVRRRGQEARLRCSPMKGHSHVYWYRQLPEEGLKFMVYLQKENIIDESGMPKERFSAEFPKEGPSILRIQQVVRGDSAAYFCASSNRQADEQYFGPGTRLTVT.

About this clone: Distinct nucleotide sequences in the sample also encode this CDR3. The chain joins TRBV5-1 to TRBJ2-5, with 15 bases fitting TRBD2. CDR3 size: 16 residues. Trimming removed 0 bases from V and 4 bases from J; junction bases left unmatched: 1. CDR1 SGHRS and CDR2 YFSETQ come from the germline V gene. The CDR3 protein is CASSLGTSGRGETQYF. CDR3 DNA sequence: TGCGCCAGCAGCTTGGGGACTAGCGGGAGGGGAGAGACCCAGTACTTC.

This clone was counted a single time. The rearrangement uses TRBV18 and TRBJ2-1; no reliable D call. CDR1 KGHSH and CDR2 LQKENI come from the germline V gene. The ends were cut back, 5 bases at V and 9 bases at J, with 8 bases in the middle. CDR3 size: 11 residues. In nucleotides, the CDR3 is TGTGCCAGCTCAACATTCAGTGAGCAGTTCTTC. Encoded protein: CASSTFSEQFF.

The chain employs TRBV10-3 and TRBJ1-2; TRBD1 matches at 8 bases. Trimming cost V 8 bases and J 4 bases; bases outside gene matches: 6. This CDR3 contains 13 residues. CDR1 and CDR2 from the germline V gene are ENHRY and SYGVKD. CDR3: CAIWRQGPYGYTF. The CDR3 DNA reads TGTGCCATCTGGCGACAGGGGCCCTATGGCTACACCTTC.

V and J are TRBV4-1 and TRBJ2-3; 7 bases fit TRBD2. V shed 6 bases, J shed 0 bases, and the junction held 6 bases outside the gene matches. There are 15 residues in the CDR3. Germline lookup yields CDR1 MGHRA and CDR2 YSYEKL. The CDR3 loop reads CASSSGLPSTDTQYF. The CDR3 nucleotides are TGCGCCAGCAGTTCGGGACTACCTAGCACAGATACGCAGTATTTT.

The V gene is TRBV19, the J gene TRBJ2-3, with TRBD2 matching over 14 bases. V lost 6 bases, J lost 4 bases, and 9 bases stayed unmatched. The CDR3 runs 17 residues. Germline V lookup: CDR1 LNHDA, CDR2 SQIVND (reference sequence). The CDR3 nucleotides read TGTGCCAGTAGGACCGGGACTAGCGGGAGAGGTGCAGATACGCAGTATTTT. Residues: CASRTGTSGRGADTQYF.

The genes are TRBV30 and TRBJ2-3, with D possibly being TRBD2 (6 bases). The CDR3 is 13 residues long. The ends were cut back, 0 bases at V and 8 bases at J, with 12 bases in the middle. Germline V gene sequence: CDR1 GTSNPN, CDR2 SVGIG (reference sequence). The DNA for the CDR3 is TGTGCCTGGAGTGTAACGGGAGACGGTACGCAGTATTTT. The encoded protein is CAWSVTGDGTQYF.

CDR3 nucleotide sequence: TGTGCCTGGAGTGGGACTAGCGGGACTTACAATGAGCAGTTCTTC. Its translation: CAWSGTSGTYNEQFF. The chain couples TRBV30 to TRBJ2-1; 12 bases are a match to TRBD2. Losses at the gene ends were 1 base for V and 4 bases for J; bases not matched to a gene: 2. The CDR3 consists of 15 residues. Germline lookup yields CDR1 GTSNPN and CDR2 SVGIG (reference sequence).

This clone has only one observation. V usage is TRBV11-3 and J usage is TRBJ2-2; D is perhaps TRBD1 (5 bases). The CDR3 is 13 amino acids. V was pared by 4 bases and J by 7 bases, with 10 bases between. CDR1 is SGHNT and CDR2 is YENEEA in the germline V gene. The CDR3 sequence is CASSSRGGGELFF. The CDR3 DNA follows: TGTGCCAGCAGCTCTAGGGGCGGCGGGGAGCTGTTTTTT.

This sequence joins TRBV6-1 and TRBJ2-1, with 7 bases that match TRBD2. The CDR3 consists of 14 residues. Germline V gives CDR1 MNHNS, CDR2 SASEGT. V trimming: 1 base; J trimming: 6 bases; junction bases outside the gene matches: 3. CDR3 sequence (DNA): TGTGCCAGCAGTGAAGGGCTAGCGGTCAATGAGCAGTTCTTC. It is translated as CASSEGLAVNEQFF.

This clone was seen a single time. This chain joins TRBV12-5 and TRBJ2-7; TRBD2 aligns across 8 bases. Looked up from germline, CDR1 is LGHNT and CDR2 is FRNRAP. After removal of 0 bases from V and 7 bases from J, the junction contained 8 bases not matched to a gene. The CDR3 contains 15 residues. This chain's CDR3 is CASGLVVAGFREQYF. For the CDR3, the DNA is TGTGCTAGTGGTTTGGTGGTAGCGGGGTTCAGGGAGCAGTACTTC. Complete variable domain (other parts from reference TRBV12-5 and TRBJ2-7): DARVTQTPRHKVTEMGQEVTMRCQPILGHNTVFWYRQTMMQGLELLAYFRNRAPLDDSGMPKDRFSAEMPDATLATLKIQPSEPRDSAVYFCASGLVVAGFREQYFGPGTRLTVT.

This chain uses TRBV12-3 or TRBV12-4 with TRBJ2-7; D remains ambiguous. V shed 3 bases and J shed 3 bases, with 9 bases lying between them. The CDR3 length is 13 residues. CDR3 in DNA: TGTGCCAGCAGTTTCCGAAAGCTCTACGAGCAGTACTTC. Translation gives CASSFRKLYEQYF.

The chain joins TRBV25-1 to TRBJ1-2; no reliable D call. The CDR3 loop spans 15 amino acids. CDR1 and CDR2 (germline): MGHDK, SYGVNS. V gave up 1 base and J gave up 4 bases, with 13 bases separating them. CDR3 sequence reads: CASSEFREGGYGYTF. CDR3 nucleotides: TGTGCCAGCAGTGAATTTAGGGAGGGCGGCTATGGCTACACCTTC.

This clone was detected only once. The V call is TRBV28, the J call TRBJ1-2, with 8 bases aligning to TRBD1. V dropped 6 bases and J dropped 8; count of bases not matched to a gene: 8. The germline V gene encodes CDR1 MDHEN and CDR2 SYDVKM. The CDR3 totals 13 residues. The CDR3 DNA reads TGTGCCAGCAGCCTGCAGGGGGCGAGGGGCTACACCTTC. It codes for CASSLQGARGYTF.

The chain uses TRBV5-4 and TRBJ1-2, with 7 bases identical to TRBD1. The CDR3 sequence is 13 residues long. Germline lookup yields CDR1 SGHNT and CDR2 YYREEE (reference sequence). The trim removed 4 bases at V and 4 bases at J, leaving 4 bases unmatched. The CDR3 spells CASSADRIYGYTF. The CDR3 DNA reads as TGTGCCAGCAGCGCGGACAGGATCTATGGCTACACCTTC.

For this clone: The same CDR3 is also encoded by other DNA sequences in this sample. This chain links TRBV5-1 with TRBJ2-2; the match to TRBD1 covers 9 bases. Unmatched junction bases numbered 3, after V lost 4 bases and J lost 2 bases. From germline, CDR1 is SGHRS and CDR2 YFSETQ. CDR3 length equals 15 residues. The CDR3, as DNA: TGCGCCAGCAGCACGGGACAGGGAAACACCGGGGAGCTGTTTTTT. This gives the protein CASSTGQGNTGELFF.

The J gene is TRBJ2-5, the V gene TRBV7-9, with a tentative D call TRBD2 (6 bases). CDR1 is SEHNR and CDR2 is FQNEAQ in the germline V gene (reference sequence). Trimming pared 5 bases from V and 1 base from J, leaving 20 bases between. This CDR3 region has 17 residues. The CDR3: CASSLRGRGSGQETQYF. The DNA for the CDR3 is TGTGCCAGCAGCCTCCGAGGTCGCGGTAGCGGCCAAGAGACCCAGTACTTC. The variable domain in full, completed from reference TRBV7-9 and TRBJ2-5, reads DTGVSQNPRHKITKRGQNVTFRCDPISEHNRLYWYRQTLGQGPEFLTYFQNEAQLEKSRLLSDRFSAERPKGSFSTLEIQRTEQGDSAMYLCASSLRGRGSGQETQYFGPGTRLLVL.

The CDR3 region is CASGSTGGEAFF. CDR3 coding DNA: TGTGCCAGCGGCTCCACAGGGGGGGAAGCTTTCTTT. The chain uses TRBV6-5 and TRBJ1-1; TRBD1 matches at 8 bases. Germline CDR1 MNHEY, CDR2 SVGAGI. J gave up 8 bases and V 8 bases, and 7 bases lay outside the gene matches. This CDR3 contains 12 residues.

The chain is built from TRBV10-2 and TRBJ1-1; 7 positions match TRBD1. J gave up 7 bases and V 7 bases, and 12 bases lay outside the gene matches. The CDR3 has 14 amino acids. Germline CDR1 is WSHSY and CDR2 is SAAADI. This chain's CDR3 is CASTTQGSSGEAFF. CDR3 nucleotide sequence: TGCGCCAGCACTACACAGGGGAGCTCCGGTGAAGCTTTCTTT.

The CDR3: CASSADSSNQPQHF. Here the CDR3 DNA reads TGTGCCAGCAGCGCGGACTCTAGCAATCAGCCCCAGCATTTT. This rearrangement joins TRBV7-9 to TRBJ1-5; D remains unclear. This CDR3 spans 14 amino acids. The V end was cut by 5 bases, the J end by 0 bases, with 8 bases between. Germline values: CDR1 SEHNR, CDR2 FQNEAQ (reference sequence). Full variable domain (outside the CDR3, taken from reference TRBV7-9 and TRBJ1-5): DTGVSQNPRHKITKRGQNVTFRCDPISEHNRLYWYRQTLGQGPEFLTYFQNEAQLEKSRLLSDRFSAERPKGSFSTLEIQRTEQGDSAMYLCASSADSSNQPQHFGDGTRLSIL.

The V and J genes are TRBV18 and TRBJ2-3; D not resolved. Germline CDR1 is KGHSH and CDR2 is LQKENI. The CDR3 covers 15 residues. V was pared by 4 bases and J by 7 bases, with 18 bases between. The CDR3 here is CASSHRAQAPNTQYF. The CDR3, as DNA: TGTGCCAGCTCACACAGAGCCCAGGCCCCCAATACGCAGTATTTT.

CDR3 coding DNA: TGCGCCAGCAGCTATAGCGGGAGTACAGATACGCAGTATTTT. It encodes CASSYSGSTDTQYF. The V and J genes are TRBV5-1 and TRBJ2-3; 9 bases agree with TRBD2. Germline V CDR1 and CDR2: SGHRS, YFSETQ. The CDR3 spans 14 residues. V dropped 3 bases and J dropped 3; count of bases not matched to a gene: 2.

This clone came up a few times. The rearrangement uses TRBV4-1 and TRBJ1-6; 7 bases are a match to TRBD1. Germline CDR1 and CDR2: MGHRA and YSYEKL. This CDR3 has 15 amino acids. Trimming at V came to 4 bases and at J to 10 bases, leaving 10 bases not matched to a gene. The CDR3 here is CASSRLPGQRSPLHF. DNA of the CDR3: TGCGCCAGCAGCCGCCTACCGGGACAGAGGTCACCCCTCCACTTT.

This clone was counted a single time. CDR3 DNA: TGTGCCATCAGTCACGTCAGGGGGCGGGAGCTGTTTTTT. Translation gives CAISHVRGRELFF. The V gene is TRBV10-3, the J gene TRBJ2-2; 8 bases fit TRBD1. This CDR3 is built from 13 residues. In germline, CDR1 is ENHRY, CDR2 SYGVKD. V lost 5 bases, J lost 9 bases, and 5 bases stayed unmatched.